Sequencing of this T cell receptor (beta chain) was carried out in a study of cytomegalovirus exposure and HLA in healthy donors. The donors belonged to the approximately 120-subject validation cohort, separate from the roughly 670-subject first cohort. Details on this clone: What it recognizes is unknown.

Repertoires were generated with immunoSEQ multiplex PCR, while TCRdb's copy carries only in-frame clones and drops some. The sample holds 140,000 to 150,000 clones, about nine tenths seen once. Study conclusions and caveats: Among TCR beta chains, those listed as cytomegalovirus-associated numbered about 160.

Germline CDR1 ENHRY, CDR2 SYGVKD. V was pared by 6 bases and J by 3 bases, with 14 bases of the junction left unmatched. This CDR3 contains 18 residues. Input material: PBMCs. The receptor comes from a man younger than 35 in good health and CMV-seronegative. The V gene is TRBV10-3, the J gene TRBJ2-5, with TRBD2 matching 12 bases. The DNA of the CDR3 is TGTGCCATCAGCACAGGGGGCCCCGGACTAGCGGGAAAAGAGACCCAGTACTTC. It yields the protein CAISTGGPGLAGKETQYF.